These T cell receptor beta chains were read from a single sample in a study of shared clonotypes between healthy human individuals. TCRdb keeps only in-frame clones here, not all; method: immunoSEQ multiplex PCR. The sample has some 650,000 clones, almost 97% seen once. Sequenced sample: naive CD4+ T cells sorted from blood. The receptor set was obtained from a woman aged 30 to 39 in good health. The conserved cysteine and the conserved F or W are not part of the CDR3 here. D genes are given only for firm matches.

d_call v_call cdr3_aa
TRBD2 TRBV30 AWSGGRTYNEQF
TRBD1 TRBV28 ASSLLLSGTGALLRTYEQY
TRBD1 TRBV28 ASSRTGDSGNTIY
- TRBV7-3 ASSVNRVYSGANVLT
- TRBV6-6 ASSFRTVGDNYGYT
- TRBV4-2 ASSQRPGAGRDYT
- TRBV10-2 ASSRDVTDTQY
- TRBV7-8 ASSLAWSSSYNEQF
- TRBV11-2 ASSWAGGAYEQY
- TRBV7-9 ASSLSRNTEAF
- TRBV5-6 ASSYLRSYNEQF
- TRBV5-1 ASSGLLSTDTQY
- TRBV5-1 ASSPFGGSTEAF
- TRBV7-6 ASSNLHEQF
- TRBV5-8 ASRGQTNEKLF
TRBD1 TRBV5-1 ASSHTTGVRETQY
- TRBV18 ASSPPGRPNEKLF
TRBD1 TRBV5-4 ASSFSGTATYEQY
TRBD1 TRBV7-9 ASSKDREPYEQY
- TRBV2 ASSSYEQY
- TRBV27 ASSLGLPGANVLT
TRBD1 TRBV27 ASRPNRGQPQH
TRBD2 TRBV5-1 ASSSRLAGADTGELF
- TRBV27 ATSSYPYNEQF
- TRBV2 ASQYQETQY
- TRBV18 ASSPVDGGELF
- TRBV11-2 ASSSGPRNTIY
- TRBV2 ASSVGVTGGQPQH
- TRBV7-9 ASSLFGIEGGETQY
- TRBV28 ASSHGQFLYGYT
TRBD2 TRBV5-4 ASSLDLSGSRYEQY
- TRBV2 ASSEGRLFGVTRGEKLF
TRBD1 TRBV4-1 ASSRTGSETQY
TRBD1 TRBV27 ASSLRTGTYEQY
- TRBV13 ASSLGGRPQY
TRBD1 TRBV19 ASSKPGQGVYEQY
TRBD1 TRBV11-3 ASRPLDRGFQLEQY
- TRBV7-9 ASSSQGTNYGYT
- TRBV5-1 ASSLVEEGGSYYGYT
- TRBV28 ASSLATGGYT
- TRBV29-1 SVVPGEDEAF
TRBD1 TRBV10-3 AIKWDRGMNEQF
- TRBV10-3 AISEAKGGRNEQF
- TRBV6-1 ASSEVTGSYGYT